Following are 16 T cell receptor beta chains from one sample sequenced in a study of metastatic and nonmetastatic thyroid tumors. There were no patients who had received any treatment before thyroid surgery. TCRdb re-processed the PCR reads through MiXCR. Of about 35,000 clones in the sample, over 25% are singletons; the top ten hold 6% to 8.5%. Sequencing input: blood. Receptor source: a female donor with papillary thyroid cancer or a benign thyroid nodule (not recorded which). Some clones in this sample may be carry-over from other donors' samples.

In this sample, this clone turned up once. The V and J genes are TRBV20-1 and TRBJ2-6; D gene uncertain. V shed 5 bases and J shed 3 bases, with 8 bases lying between them. The CDR3 length is 13 residues. The germline CDR1 and CDR2 sequences are DFQATT and SNEGSKA (reference sequence). CDR3 amino acids: CSAAMYGANVLTF. The CDR3 DNA follows: TGCAGTGCTGCCATGTATGGGGCCAACGTCCTGACTTTC.

The chain is built from TRBV6-2 or TRBV6-3 and TRBJ2-3; the D is unclear. The CDR3 extends over 14 amino acids. Germline lookup yields CDR1 MNHEY and CDR2 SVGEGT. V was shortened by 4 bases and J by 0 bases, with 8 bases between the two germline ends. The CDR3, as DNA: TGTGCCAGCAGTTCCCGGTTCAGCACAGATACGCAGTATTTT. Residues: CASSSRFSTDTQYF.

The chain uses TRBV28 and TRBJ1-6; D possibly corresponds to TRBD1 (5 bases). This CDR3 has 16 residues. The V end lost 8 bases, the J end lost 9 bases, and 23 bases lay between the germline ends. In germline, CDR1 is MDHEN, CDR2 SYDVKM. The CDR3 spells CASVTYFGEGTSPLHF. The CDR3 DNA is TGTGCCAGCGTTACGTACTTTGGAGAGGGGACTTCACCCCTCCACTTT.

In its sample, this clone was seen a few times. The chain recombines TRBV5-1 with TRBJ2-1; TRBD2 matches 11 bases. The germline V gene has CDR1 SGHRS and CDR2 YFSETQ. Unmatched junction bases numbered 10, after V lost 4 bases and J lost 7 bases. The CDR3 loop spans 16 amino acids. The CDR3 bases are TGCGCCAGCAGCGTGGGATTGACTAGCGGGATAAATGAGCAGTTCTTC. It encodes CASSVGLTSGINEQFF.

Turning to this clone: The CDR3 ends on some other residue instead of the conserved phenylalanine or tryptophan, so this is likely a read error. The chain carries TRBV24-1 and TRBJ2-1, with D maybe TRBD2 (5 bases). Trimming shortened V by 6 bases and J by 6 bases, and 14 bases separated the two germline ends. From germline, CDR1 is KGHDR and CDR2 SFDVKD. The CDR3 length is 14 residues. CDR3 nucleotide sequence: TGTGCCACCAGTTATCGGCTAGAGGGCAATGAGCAGTTCTAC. Its protein is CATSYRLEGNEQFY.

This clone was detected a few times. The V call is TRBV6-1, the J call TRBJ1-1; D is unresolved. CDR1 is MNHNS and CDR2 is SASEGT in the germline V gene. The V gene lost 5 bases and the J gene lost 3 bases, with 16 bases spanning the gap. The CDR3 runs 15 residues. The CDR3 coding sequence is TGTGCCAGCAGTCATGACGGAAGGAAGGACACTGAAGCTTTCTTT. This translates into CASSHDGRKDTEAFF.

A few counts support this clone. This sequence joins TRBV6-1 and TRBJ2-1, with 8 bases lining up with TRBD2. Trimming cost V 6 bases and J 2 bases; bases outside gene matches: 6. The V gene's germline CDR1 is MNHNS and CDR2 SASEGT. The CDR3 contains 15 residues. The DNA for the CDR3 is TGTGCCAGCAGAGGCCTAGCGGGTGCCTACAATGAGCAGTTCTTC. This translates into CASRGLAGAYNEQFF.

This clone occurred many times. The chain carries TRBV7-2 and TRBJ1-3; no clear D gene. The CDR3 spans 15 residues. CDR1 and CDR2 from the germline V gene are SGHTA and FQGNSA. The germline V and J ends were trimmed by 3 bases and 0 bases, with 9 bases remaining between them. In nucleotides, the CDR3 is TGTGCCAGCAGCTTGAGCCAAATCTCTGGAAACACCATATATTTT. Its translation: CASSLSQISGNTIYF.

Remarks on this clone: The junction does not match germline at one end; this may be a read error. This sequence joins TRBV6-4 and TRBJ2-7, with D possibly being TRBD1 (6 bases). CDR1 is MRHNA and CDR2 is SNTAGT in the germline V gene. The CDR3 length is 15 residues. The CDR3 loop reads CASSAYRVTSYQQYF. In DNA, the CDR3 is TGTGCCAGCAGTGCGTACAGGGTGACCTCCTACCAGCAGTACTTC.

At least ten counts were recorded for this clone. The junction does not match germline at one end; this may be a read error. J is TRBJ1-6 and V is TRBV5-4, with D possibly being TRBD1 (5 bases). The CDR3 has 13 residues. Germline V lookup: CDR1 SGHNT, CDR2 YYREEE (reference sequence). The chain's CDR3 is CASTRDEDSPLHF. CDR3 nucleotide sequence: TGCGCCAGCACTAGGGACGAAGATTCACCCCTCCACTTT.

The rearrangement uses TRBV5-1 and TRBJ2-7; 7 bases are shared with TRBD1. CDR1 is SGHRS and CDR2 is YFSETQ in the germline V gene. The junction had 10 bases not matched to a gene; V was cut back by 1 base and J by 3 bases. The CDR3 has 16 residues. The CDR3 DNA reads TGCGCCAGCAGCTTGTATATAGGGGGCTCCAACTACGAGCAGTACTTC. Its protein is CASSLYIGGSNYEQYF.

The V and J genes are TRBV20-1 and TRBJ2-6; D uncertain. CDR1 is DFQATT and CDR2 is SNEGSKA in the germline V gene (reference sequence). V lost 3 bases and J lost 3, with 6 bases in between. CDR3 length: 13 residues. The CDR3 DNA reads as TGCAGTGCTAGCCTTTATGGGGCCAACGTCCTGACTTTC. It codes for CSASLYGANVLTF.

This clone was detected many times. The chain employs TRBV27 and TRBJ1-1; D is perhaps TRBD1 (6 bases). Trimming removed 2 bases at V and 4 bases at J, with 11 bases between. Germline values: CDR1 MNHEY, CDR2 SMNVEV (reference sequence). The CDR3 extends over 14 amino acids. CDR3 protein: CASSLGGAGTEAFF. CDR3 bases: TGTGCCAGCAGTTTAGGGGGGGCAGGCACTGAAGCTTTCTTT.

This clone was seen many times. The gene calls are TRBV7-9 and TRBJ1-5; D is ambiguous. The CDR3 contains 13 residues. Germline loops: CDR1 SEHNR, CDR2 FQNEAQ (reference sequence). V was pared by 3 bases and J by 1 base, with 4 bases between. The chain's CDR3 is CASSFTSNQPQHF. In DNA, the CDR3 is TGTGCCAGCAGCTTCACGAGCAATCAGCCCCAGCATTTT.

In the case of this clone: A junction end diverges from the germline sequence, so it may reflect a read error. CDR3 region: CARSQGGSASGANVLTF. DNA for the CDR3: TGTGCCCGCAGCCAAGGGGGTAGCGCGTCTGGGGCCAACGTCCTGACTTTC. The chain is built from TRBV4-2 and TRBJ2-6; D possibly corresponds to TRBD1 (6 bases). This CDR3 region has 17 residues. CDR1 is LGHNA, CDR2 YNFKEQ, per germline.

The V gene is TRBV5-1, the J gene TRBJ1-2; TRBD1 might be the D (5 bases). In germline, CDR1 is SGHRS, CDR2 YFSETQ. The CDR3 is made up of 13 amino acids. V lost 0 bases to trimming and J lost 10 bases, with 13 bases between them. CDR3 sequence reads: CASSLADSDVYTF. CDR3 coding DNA: TGCGCCAGCAGCTTGGCCGACAGTGATGTCTACACCTTC.